This entry concerns a single T cell receptor beta chain. The sample is drawn from a study of regulatory and conventional T cells in RAG deficiency. Profiled with immunoSEQ multiplex PCR; TCRdb holds only in-frame clones, not every one. The table lists about 24,000 clones, around 97% of them singletons. The sorted conventional CD4+ T cells were CD25-low and CD127-high, with genomic DNA sequenced. CDR3 length: 16 residues. CDR1 is MGHDK, CDR2 SYGVNS, per germline. The junction had 15 bases not matched to a gene; V was cut back by 5 bases and J by 6 bases. These data are also associated with another study on regulatory T cells. That study adds: The primer mix had 52 TRBV and 13 TRBJ primers.

This rearrangement joins TRBV25-1 to TRBJ1-1, with 7 bases aligning to TRBD1. The TCR sequence derives from a human donor in good health. The sample consisted of CD25- CD4+ T cells sorted from blood. CDR3 protein: CASSSKLTGRFAEAFF. The CDR3 nucleotides are TGTGCCAGCAGTTCCAAACTGACAGGGCGGTTTGCTGAAGCTTTCTTT.